The T cell receptor (beta chain) under discussion was sequenced for a study of cytomegalovirus exposure and HLA in healthy donors. Study-level background: Early release data held about 92 million unique TCRs from HLA-typed donors.

This CDR3 spans 14 amino acids. Germline CDR1 is SGDLS and CDR2 is YYNGEE. The V gene lost 3 bases and the J gene lost 3 bases, with 10 bases spanning the gap. Regarding the study as a whole: As a later analysis showed, a missense DCLRE1C variant was linked to trimming of TCR beta V- and J-genes. The records held CMV serostatus as the only immune exposure information.

This PCR relied on a set of 60 Vbeta primers and 13 Jbeta primers. Clones were sequenced by immunoSEQ multiplex PCR, and TCRdb holds only the in-frame ones, with some missing. The sample shows over 150,000 clones, 71% of them seen only once. Remarks on this clone: The antigen remains unidentified.

The receptor's source is a woman aged 25 to 39 in good health and CMV-seronegative. V and J are TRBV9 and TRBJ2-1; TRBD1 might be the D (6 bases). The sequencing sample was made of PBMCs. Here the CDR3 reads CASSADRRYNEQFF. The CDR3 nucleotides read TGTGCCAGCAGCGCCGACAGGCGCTACAATGAGCAGTTCTTC.